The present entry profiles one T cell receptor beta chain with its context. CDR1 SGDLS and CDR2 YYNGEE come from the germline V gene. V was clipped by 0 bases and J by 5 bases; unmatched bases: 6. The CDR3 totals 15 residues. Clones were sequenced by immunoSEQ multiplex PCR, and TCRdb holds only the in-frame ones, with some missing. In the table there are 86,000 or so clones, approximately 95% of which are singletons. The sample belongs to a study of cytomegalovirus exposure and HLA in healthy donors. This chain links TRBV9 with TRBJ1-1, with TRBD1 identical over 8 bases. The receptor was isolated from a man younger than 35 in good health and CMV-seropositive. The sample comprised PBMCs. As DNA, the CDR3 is TGTGCCAGCAGCGTAGCCGGACAGGGTTGGACTGAAGCTTTCTTT. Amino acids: CASSVAGQGWTEAFF. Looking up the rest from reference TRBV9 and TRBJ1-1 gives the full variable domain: DSGVTQTPKHLITATGQRVTLRCSPRSGDLSVYWYQQSLDQGLQFLIQYYNGEERAKGNILERFSAQQFPDLHSELNLSSLELGDSALYFCASSVAGQGWTEAFFGQGTRLTVV.